This TCR beta chain was obtained from a study of human T cells and chemical hapten exposure. Across the whole study: From small differences in pooled library volume came most of the variation in per-sample TCR yields.

Germline lookup yields CDR1 ENHRY and CDR2 SYGVKD. V gave up 5 bases and J gave up 10 bases, with 18 bases separating them. This CDR3 region has 14 residues. TCRdb reanalysed the RACE reads using MiXCR and keeps one entry per CDR3 protein. The sample includes 250,000 or so distinct CDR3 sequences, 7.5% to 8% seen only once; the top ten take less than 1.5%. Time point specified: pre-sensitization, week 0. Treatment in this sample: therapeutic diphenylcyclopropenone sensitization with weekly scalp DPC. The sample here was whole blood, taken in connection with sensitization to the hapten diphenylcyclopropenone (DPC). This sequence originates from a man aged 18 to 29 with alopecia areata. Some clones in this sample may be carry-over from other donors' samples. The chain combines TRBV10-3 with TRBJ1-5, with a weak D call TRBD1 (6 bases). The CDR3 reads CAISPEDSFGPQHF. CDR3 bases: TGTGCCATCAGTCCGGAGGACAGCTTTGGACCCCAGCATTTT.